This TCR beta chain was captured in a study of blood T cell repertoires in COVID-19. The wider study: COVID-19 samples collected from the United States, Italy and Spain covered acute and convalescent phases.

This CDR3 is 16 amino acids long. Trimming shortened V by 0 bases and J by 0 bases, and 9 bases separated the two germline ends. Germline CDR1 is SGHNT and CDR2 is YYREEE (reference sequence). Participants had their cohort set by participant-reported clinical history. Original processing methods: Estimated nucleated cell counts came from reference gene primer amplification. Measured with immunoSEQ multiplex PCR; TCRdb has only the in-frame clones, and not every one. Clone size and the V and J calls come from that table; the DNA yielded D and trimming. In the table there are approximately 270,000 clones, approximately 91% of which are singletons.

Sequenced: PBMCs or T cells enriched from blood (not recorded which). This TCR was sampled from a human donor in a cohort exposed to, infected with or recovered from COVID-19 (not recorded which). The donor label of this sample is uncertain. V gene TRBV5-4 combines with J gene TRBJ2-2; D not certain. In nucleotides, the CDR3 is TGTGCCAGCAGCTTGGGGCAGGCCGCGAACACCGGGGAGCTGTTTTTT. Residues: CASSLGQAANTGELFF.